Below, 18 T cell receptor beta chains from the same sample are listed, as sequenced in a study of Graves' ophthalmopathy and Graves' hyperthyroidism. CDR3 regions of TCR beta were amplified from RNA transcripts. First-round RT-PCR with HTBI primers preceded a second-round multiplex PCR. TCRdb itself ran the multiplex PCR reads through MiXCR, one entry per CDR3 protein. The data show a few hundred thousand distinct CDR3 sequences, about a sixth seen once. Sequenced: peripheral blood. These receptors were obtained from a young woman with Graves' ophthalmopathy.

This clonotype was counted at least ten times. V is TRBV12-3 or TRBV12-4 and J is TRBJ1-5, with D unresolved. CDR3 length equals 14 residues. Trimming cost V 3 bases and J 3 bases, with 9 bases left between them. CDR3 nucleotide sequence: TGTGCCAGCAGTTTGGCCGGGTTCAATCAGCCCCAGCATTTT. Translating gives CASSLAGFNQPQHF.

At least ten counts were recorded for this clonotype. This chain joins TRBV5-1 and TRBJ1-5; D not certain. Germline CDR1 is SGHRS and CDR2 is YFSETQ. The CDR3 is 15 residues long. Trimming shortened V by 0 bases and J by 4 bases, and 11 bases separated the two germline ends. CDR3 amino acids: CASSLDGGRNQPQHF. The CDR3 nucleotides are TGCGCCAGCAGCTTGGACGGAGGGAGGAATCAGCCCCAGCATTTT.

There are many counts of this clonotype. The chain employs TRBV19 and TRBJ2-2, with 8 bases matching TRBD1. CDR1 and CDR2 from the germline V gene are LNHDA and SQIVND (reference sequence). This CDR3 spans 14 amino acids. Trimming at V came to 9 bases and at J to 7 bases, leaving 10 bases not matched to a gene. The CDR3 region is CASDRGGRVGELFF. In DNA form, the CDR3 reads TGTGCCAGCGACAGGGGAGGAAGGGTCGGGGAGCTGTTTTTT.

There are many counts of this clonotype. V gene TRBV28 combines with J gene TRBJ1-1; no reliable D call. CDR1 is MDHEN, CDR2 SYDVKM, per germline. Between the trimmed V and J ends, which lost 6 bases and 0 bases, there was a span of 23 bases. This CDR3 contains 18 residues. CDR3 bases: TGTGCCAGCAGACGATTGGCGTCCACAAACTTAATGAACACTGAAGCTTTCTTT. It is translated as CASRRLASTNLMNTEAFF.

This clonotype was counted at least ten times. The chain links TRBV9 to TRBJ1-1; possibly TRBD1 for D (6 bases). The CDR3 totals 15 residues. Looked up from germline, CDR1 is SGDLS and CDR2 is YYNGEE. V gave up 0 bases and J gave up 7 bases, with 16 bases separating them. CDR3 residues: CASSVGSGETREAFF. The CDR3 DNA reads TGTGCCAGCAGCGTAGGGTCAGGGGAGACCCGTGAAGCTTTCTTT.

This clonotype showed up many times. In DNA, the CDR3 is TGTGCCAGCAGTTCCATCTTAAAGACAGGGACTGAGACCCAGTACTTC. Translating gives CASSSILKTGTETQYF. The chain has TRBV6-5 and TRBJ2-5; D might be TRBD1 (7 bases). CDR1 is MNHEY, CDR2 SVGAGI, per germline. V dropped 4 bases and J dropped 5 bases, with 20 bases sitting between them. CDR3 length: 16 residues.

There are many counts of this clonotype. The chain recombines TRBV6-1 with TRBJ2-4, with D possibly matching TRBD1 (7 bases). This CDR3 contains 16 residues. Germline lookup yields CDR1 MNHNS and CDR2 SASEGT. With 6 bases removed from V and 0 bases from J, the gap between germline ends came to 15 bases. CDR3 sequence: CASSPRQGLAKNIQYF. CDR3 nucleotide sequence: TGTGCCAGCAGCCCCAGACAGGGACTAGCCAAAAACATTCAGTACTTC.

This clonotype has ten or more counts. V gene TRBV6-1 combines with J gene TRBJ1-3, with D maybe TRBD1 (6 bases). The V end lost 8 bases, the J end lost 2 bases, and 22 bases lay between the germline ends. CDR3 length: 17 residues. The germline gives CDR1 MNHNS, CDR2 SASEGT. DNA of the CDR3: TGTGCCAGCGGGGGGGGCGTTCGTGGTTTAACTGGAAACACCATATATTTT. Its protein product is CASGGGVRGLTGNTIYF.

This clonotype was counted at least ten times. The V call is TRBV27, the J call TRBJ2-7; 7 bases are a match to TRBD2. CDR1 MNHEY and CDR2 SMNVEV come from the germline V gene (reference sequence). V shed 2 bases, J shed 0 bases, and the junction held 4 bases outside the gene matches. This CDR3 has 15 residues. This CDR3 reads CASSLVAGSSYEQYF. CDR3 bases: TGTGCCAGCAGTTTAGTAGCGGGTAGCTCCTACGAGCAGTACTTC.

This clonotype was recorded at least ten times. V usage is TRBV29-1 and J usage is TRBJ2-3, with 13 bases that match TRBD2. The CDR3 consists of 17 residues. V gave up 3 bases and J gave up 2 bases; unmatched junction bases: 8. CDR1 is SQVTM, CDR2 ANQGSEA, per germline. CDR3 region: CSVEGEGLAGFTDTQYF. In nucleotides, the CDR3 is TGCAGCGTTGAGGGGGAGGGACTAGCGGGATTCACAGATACGCAGTATTTT.

This clonotype was observed at least ten times. V is TRBV20-1 and J is TRBJ1-5, with D uncertain. From germline, CDR1 is DFQATT and CDR2 SNEGSKA (reference sequence). The length of the CDR3 is 13 residues. V was cut by 4 bases and J by 12 bases, with 19 bases left in between. The CDR3 nucleotides read TGCAGTGCTAATAAGAATTACGGGGAGCTCCAGCATTTT. Translated, it gives CSANKNYGELQHF.

This clonotype was recorded many times. Just one base apart from a much larger clone, this may be a read error. The rearrangement links TRBV28 to TRBJ2-5; tentative D call: TRBD1 (5 bases). Germline V lookup: CDR1 MDHEN, CDR2 SYDVKM. The CDR3 consists of 15 residues. The CDR3 protein is CASSFSGRQAGAQCF. The CDR3 bases are TGTGCCAGCAGTTTCTCGGGCAGGCAAGCTGGGGCCCAGTGCTTC.

This clonotype was seen at least ten times. This chain connects TRBV2 to TRBJ1-1, with D hard to call. V was pared by 8 bases and J by 6 bases, with 16 bases between. CDR1 is SNHLY, CDR2 FYNNEI, per germline. The CDR3 contains 13 residues. In DNA form, the CDR3 reads TGTGCCAGCTCCCCGGGAGAAGACTCTGAAGCTTTCTTT. Amino acids: CASSPGEDSEAFF.

This clonotype is a singleton in its sample. The chain employs TRBV11-2 and TRBJ2-7; a possible D gene is TRBD2 (5 bases). Germline loops: CDR1 SGHAT, CDR2 FQNNGV. The CDR3 is 14 amino acids. Trimming left V 5 bases short and J 7 bases short, with 18 bases between. Here the CDR3 reads CASSTDGLATEQYF. The DNA of the CDR3 is TGTGCCAGCAGCACAGACGGCCTAGCCACAGAGCAGTACTTC.

CDR3 nucleotide sequence: TGTGCCAGCAGCCAAGATAGACTAGCGGCGAACACCGGGGAGCTGTTTTTT. Translated, it gives CASSQDRLAANTGELFF. This chain connects TRBV4-2 to TRBJ2-2; 9 nucleotides line up with TRBD2. Trimming cost V 0 bases and J 0 bases; bases outside gene matches: 2. The CDR3 length is 17 residues. Germline assignment: CDR1 LGHNA and CDR2 YNFKEQ.

This clonotype was seen at least ten times. The J gene is TRBJ1-1, the V gene TRBV7-9; the D gene is possibly TRBD1 (5 bases). The CDR3 consists of 13 residues. Trimming removed 7 bases at V and 5 bases at J, with 14 bases between. The V gene's germline CDR1 is SEHNR and CDR2 FQNEAQ (reference sequence). The CDR3 DNA reads as TGTGCCAGCACCTTGGGGGGTCGGACTGAAGCTTTCTTT. This encodes CASTLGGRTEAFF.

The chain employs TRBV20-1 and TRBJ2-5; 9 nucleotides agree with TRBD2. The V segment lost 6 bases and the J segment 5 bases; nucleotides outside the gene matches: 10. Germline assignment: CDR1 DFQATT and CDR2 SNEGSKA (reference sequence). The CDR3 loop spans 14 amino acids. The CDR3 nucleotides are TGCAGTGCAAATCCGGGACTAGCACCGGAGACCCAGTACTTC. The encoded protein is CSANPGLAPETQYF.

Ten or more counts support this clonotype. The V call is TRBV5-1, the J call TRBJ2-7, with D perhaps assigned TRBD1 or TRBD2 (5 bases each). V was cut by 4 bases and J by 5 bases, with 7 bases left in between. The CDR3 consists of 11 residues. Germline V gene lookup returns CDR1 SGHRS and CDR2 YFSETQ. CDR3 loop: CASSGGHEQYF. The CDR3 region has the DNA TGCGCCAGCAGCGGGGGACACGAGCAGTACTTC.